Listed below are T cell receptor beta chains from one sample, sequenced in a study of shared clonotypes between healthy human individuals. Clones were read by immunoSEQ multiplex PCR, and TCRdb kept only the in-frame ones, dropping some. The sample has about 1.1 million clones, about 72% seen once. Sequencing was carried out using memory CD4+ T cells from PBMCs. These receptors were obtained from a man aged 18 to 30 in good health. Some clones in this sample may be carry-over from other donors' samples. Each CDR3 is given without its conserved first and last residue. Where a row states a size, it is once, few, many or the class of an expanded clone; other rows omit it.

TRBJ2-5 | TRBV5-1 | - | ASSPMGGWETQY
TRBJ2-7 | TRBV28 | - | ASSFLVGAYEQY
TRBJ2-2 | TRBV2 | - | ASSGPVTNTGELF
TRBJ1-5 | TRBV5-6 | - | ASSIWGGQVHQPQH
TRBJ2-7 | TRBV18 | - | ASSPPASGSRYEQY
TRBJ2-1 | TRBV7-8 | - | ASSLAGGLYNEQF
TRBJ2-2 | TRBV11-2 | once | ASSSIAGRTGELF
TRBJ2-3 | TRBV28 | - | ASSAFRLAGVGFGSTDTQY
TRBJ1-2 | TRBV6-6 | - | ASFTGGRNYGYT
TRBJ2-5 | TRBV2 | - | ASTQGWGQETQY
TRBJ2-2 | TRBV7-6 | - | ASSQWEREGTGELF
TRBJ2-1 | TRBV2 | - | ASELAAAAQNEQF
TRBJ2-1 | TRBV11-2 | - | ASSGTSGSNEQF
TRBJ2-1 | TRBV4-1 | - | ASSQDAGKAHNEQF
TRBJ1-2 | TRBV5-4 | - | ASSTRTGSNYGYT
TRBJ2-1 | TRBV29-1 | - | SALEGGSSYNEQF
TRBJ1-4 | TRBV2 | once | ASISMGTGGENRRLF
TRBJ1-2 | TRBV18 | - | ASSQGTGGDGYT
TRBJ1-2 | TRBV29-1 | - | SVEGVATNYGYT
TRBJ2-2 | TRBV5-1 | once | ASSPLPPGNTGELF
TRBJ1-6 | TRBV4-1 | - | ASSQERKGTPLH
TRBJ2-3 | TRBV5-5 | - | ASSGGTRFTDTQY
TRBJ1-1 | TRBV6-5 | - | ASSLQGYTEAF
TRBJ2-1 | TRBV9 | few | ASRAGMNNEQF
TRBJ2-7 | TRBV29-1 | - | SVEVLAGDTRGGEQY
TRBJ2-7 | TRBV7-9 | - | ASSPEGQGETYEQY
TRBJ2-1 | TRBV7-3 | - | ASSYPPGEQF
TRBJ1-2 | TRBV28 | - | ASTWAGPNYGYT
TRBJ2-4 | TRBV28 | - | ASGGLAGGGWAKNIQY
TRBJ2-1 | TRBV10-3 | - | AISERSGSSYNEQF
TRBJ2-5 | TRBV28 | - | ASSPLVGRETQY
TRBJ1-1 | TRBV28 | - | ASTWGMGTEAF
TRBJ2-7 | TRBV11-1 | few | ASSLYGPYEQY
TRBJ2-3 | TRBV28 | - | ASSGSGTGHWDTQY
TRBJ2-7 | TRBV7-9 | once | ASSLQGRGNKLYEQY
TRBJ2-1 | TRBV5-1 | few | ASSPSSGRAFEQF
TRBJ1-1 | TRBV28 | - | ASRRGGEDTEAF
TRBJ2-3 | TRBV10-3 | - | AIAGVHTDTQY
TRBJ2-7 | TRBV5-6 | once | ASRLGKGRSYEQY
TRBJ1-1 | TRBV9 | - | ASSTGQGRAF
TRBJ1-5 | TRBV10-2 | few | ASSDLTRRGNQPQH
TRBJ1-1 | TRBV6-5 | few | ASSYYQNTEAF
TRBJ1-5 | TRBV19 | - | ASNPGVRQPQH
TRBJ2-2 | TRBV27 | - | ASSLSPVWGGELF
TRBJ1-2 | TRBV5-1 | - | ASSLMGSSRYTYGYT
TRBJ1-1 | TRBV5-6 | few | ASSQLTLNTEAF
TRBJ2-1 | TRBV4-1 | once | ASSQDPVAFYNEQF
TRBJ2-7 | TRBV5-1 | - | ASRPDGGEQY
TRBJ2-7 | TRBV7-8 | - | ASSSRDSPLYEQY
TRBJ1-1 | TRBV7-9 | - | ASSLSADTEAF
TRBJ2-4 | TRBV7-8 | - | ASSNSPLQGSAKNIQY